These 16 T cell receptor beta chains originate from one sample sequenced in a study of T cell clonotyping in hematopoietic cell transplantation. The data were produced by immunoSEQ multiplex PCR, yet TCRdb's version contains in-frame clones alone and is incomplete. The table records 7,000 to 9,000 clones, approximately 94% of them present only once. The sample consisted of peripheral blood mononuclear cells, taken 30 days after allogeneic stem cell transplant. The receptors were sampled from a male patient between 60 and 69 years old who had an allogeneic stem cell transplant from an unrelated donor, so T cells may come from the graft donor. Some clones in this sample may be carry-over from other donors' samples.

The rearrangement links TRBV28 to TRBJ2-5; possible D gene TRBD2, 5 bases. Germline V gene lookup returns CDR1 MDHEN and CDR2 SYDVKM. The ends were cut back, 6 bases at V and 2 bases at J, with 13 bases in the middle. CDR3 length: 14 residues. CDR3 in amino acids: CASSPSWEQETQYF. In DNA, the CDR3 is TGTGCCAGCAGCCCCTCGTGGGAGCAAGAGACCCAGTACTTC.

The chain joins TRBV30 to TRBJ1-1; D is ambiguous. V was cut by 2 bases and J by 0 bases, with 4 bases left in between. Germline V gene lookup returns CDR1 GTSNPN and CDR2 SVGIG (reference sequence). The CDR3 loop spans 12 amino acids. DNA of the CDR3: TGTGCCTGGAGTTCCATGAACACTGAAGCTTTCTTT. Its translation is CAWSSMNTEAFF.

The chain uses TRBV15 and TRBJ2-7; D gene ambiguous. CDR1 is LNHNV and CDR2 is YYDKDF in the germline V gene (reference sequence). V lost 3 bases to trimming and J lost 4 bases, with 10 bases between them. This CDR3 has 13 amino acids. The CDR3, as DNA: TGTGCCACCAGCAGGGATCAGAGATACGAGCAGTACTTC. The encoded protein is CATSRDQRYEQYF.

This sequence joins TRBV27 and TRBJ1-5; D is perhaps TRBD1 (5 bases). Trimming pared 2 bases from V and 2 bases from J, leaving 10 bases between. CDR3 length: 15 residues. Germline V lookup: CDR1 MNHEY, CDR2 SMNVEV (reference sequence). DNA of the CDR3: TGTGCCAGCAGTTTACAGGGATTCCGCAATCAGCCCCAGCATTTT. As protein: CASSLQGFRNQPQHF.

The chain couples TRBV25-1 to TRBJ2-2; TRBD1 might be the D (5 bases). There are 16 residues in the CDR3. Germline CDR1 MGHDK, CDR2 SYGVNS. The germline V and J ends were trimmed by 4 bases and 6 bases, with 18 bases remaining between them. CDR3 loop: CASSARGAGWAGELFF. CDR3 sequence (DNA): TGTGCCAGCAGTGCCCGCGGAGCAGGGTGGGCCGGGGAGCTGTTTTTT.

The chain joins TRBV5-1 to TRBJ1-5; D is perhaps TRBD1 (5 bases). V lost 4 bases and J lost 2, with 16 bases in between. The length of the CDR3 is 16 residues. The germline V gene encodes CDR1 SGHRS and CDR2 YFSETQ. CDR3 DNA: TGCGCCAGCAGCGTCACACCGGCGGGGGGCAATCAGCCCCAGCATTTT. It specifies CASSVTPAGGNQPQHF.

The V and J genes are TRBV11-2 and TRBJ2-1; unclear D gene. The CDR3 runs 12 residues. Germline V gene lookup returns CDR1 SGHAT and CDR2 FQNNGV. The ends were cut back, 5 bases at V and 5 bases at J, with 7 bases in the middle. The CDR3 here is CASSTMDNEQFF. The CDR3 DNA follows: TGTGCCAGCAGCACGATGGACAATGAGCAGTTCTTC. Combining the CDR3 with reference TRBV11-2 and TRBJ2-1 gives the whole variable domain EAGVAQSPRYKIIEKRQSVAFWCNPISGHATLYWYQQILGQGPKLLIQFQNNGVVDDSQLPKDRFSAERLKGVDSTLKIQPAKLEDSAVYLCASSTMDNEQFFGPGTRLTVL.

The chain couples TRBV4-3 to TRBJ1-2, with 7 bases aligning to TRBD1. The V and J ends lost 2 bases and 5 bases, in that order; junction bases with no gene match: 5. The length of the CDR3 is 14 residues. Germline V gene data show CDR1 as LGHNA and CDR2 as YSLEER. The CDR3 nucleotides are TGCGCCAGCAGCCAACCCGGGACAGCGTATGGCTACACCTTC. Protein product: CASSQPGTAYGYTF.

This clone has a single count. V gene TRBV9 combines with J gene TRBJ1-1; possible D gene TRBD1, 6 bases. The CDR3 spans 15 residues. CDR1 is SGDLS and CDR2 is YYNGEE in the germline V gene. V lost 0 bases and J lost 5, with 14 bases in between. The CDR3 nucleotides are TGTGCCAGCAGCGTAGCTACCGGGGGCTTGACTGAAGCTTTCTTT. Translation: CASSVATGGLTEAFF.

The genes are TRBV19 and TRBJ2-1, with 7 positions matching TRBD2. This CDR3 region has 14 residues. The junction had 9 bases not matched to a gene; V was cut back by 7 bases and J by 6 bases. The germline CDR1 and CDR2 sequences are LNHDA and SQIVND (reference sequence). Here the CDR3 DNA reads TGTGCCAGTATCAAGATGGGGGAGGGCAATGAGCAGTTCTTC. Amino acids: CASIKMGEGNEQFF.

The V and J genes are TRBV2 and TRBJ2-2; a weak D match, TRBD2 (5 bases). CDR1 is SNHLY and CDR2 is FYNNEI in the germline V gene. There are 16 residues in the CDR3. V was cut by 1 base and J by 3 bases, with 12 bases left in between. As DNA, the CDR3 is TGTGCCAGCAGTGAAGAGGGAGTCGGGGACACCGGGGAGCTGTTTTTT. This sequence encodes CASSEEGVGDTGELFF.

This clone appeared once. This sequence joins TRBV19 and TRBJ1-2, with D maybe TRBD1 (6 bases). CDR3 length equals 15 residues. Germline CDR1 and CDR2: LNHDA and SQIVND (reference sequence). Between the trimmed V and J ends, which lost 7 bases and 4 bases, there was a span of 19 bases. In DNA form, the CDR3 reads TGTGCCAGTAACCCGGCCTGGGGGGGCGGCTATGGCTACACCTTC. Encoded protein: CASNPAWGGGYGYTF.

The chain combines TRBV4-3 with TRBJ2-7; tentative D call: TRBD2 (6 bases). The length of the CDR3 is 14 residues. Germline V CDR1 and CDR2: LGHNA, YSLEER. The V end lost 4 bases, the J end lost 6 bases, and 16 bases lay between the germline ends. The CDR3 region has the DNA TGCGCCAGCAGCCCCCGACTAGATCAGGGCGAGCAGTACTTC. Amino acid sequence: CASSPRLDQGEQYF.

This rearrangement joins TRBV7-9 to TRBJ1-4, with D uncertain. This CDR3 has 14 amino acids. Germline V gene lookup returns CDR1 SEHNR and CDR2 FQNEAQ (reference sequence). The ends were cut back, 2 bases at V and 4 bases at J, with 8 bases in the middle. This CDR3 reads CASSLIGVNEKLFF. In nucleotides, the CDR3 is TGTGCCAGCAGCTTAATCGGGGTTAATGAAAAACTGTTTTTT.

CDR3 in amino acids: CASSLGASEQYF. In DNA form, the CDR3 reads TGTGCCAGCAGCCTGGGGGCGTCCGAGCAGTACTTC. The rearrangement links TRBV4-2 to TRBJ2-7, with D perhaps TRBD1 (6 bases). This CDR3 region has 12 residues. The V end was cut by 4 bases, the J end by 6 bases, with 10 bases between. Germline CDR1 LGHNA, CDR2 YNFKEQ.

The chain combines TRBV28 with TRBJ2-1; 9 nucleotides agree with TRBD2. V was clipped by 3 bases and J by 6 bases; unmatched bases: 3. Per the germline V gene, CDR1 is MDHEN and CDR2 is SYDVKM. The CDR3 sequence is 14 residues long. CDR3 nucleotides: TGTGCCAGCAGTTTGGGCGGGAGGGCCAATGAGCAGTTCTTC. Its protein is CASSLGGRANEQFF.